A single sample is the source of the 12 T cell receptor beta chains below, sequenced in a study of CD8+CD57+ T cells in acquired aplastic anemia. Profiling of TCR beta VDJ combinations and CDR3 sequences used genomic DNA as template. TCRdb ran MiXCR on the reads and lists one entry per CDR3 protein. The top ten clones hold about 15% of a sample with around 190,000 distinct CDR3 sequences, 50% to 55% of them seen once. The sample comprised sorted CD4+, CD8+, or CD8+CD57+ T cells (not recorded which) from PBMCs. These receptors came from a human donor in good health, serving as a control.

This clonotype was observed at least ten times. The chain couples TRBV6-5 to TRBJ2-1, with D possibly being TRBD1 or TRBD2 (5 bases each). Trimming cost V 7 bases and J 2 bases, with 9 bases left between them. CDR1 and CDR2 (germline): MNHEY, SVGAGI. The CDR3 is 13 amino acids. CDR3 sequence: CASIRDPYNEQFF. The CDR3 nucleotides read TGTGCCAGCATAAGGGACCCCTACAATGAGCAGTTCTTC.

The J gene is TRBJ1-2, the V gene TRBV12-3 or TRBV12-4; D is unclear. V lost 2 bases, J lost 8 bases, and 15 bases lay in between. The CDR3 is 14 amino acids. CDR3 in amino acids: CASSLFGVGEGYTF. The CDR3 region has the DNA TGTGCCAGCAGTTTATTTGGGGTTGGGGAAGGCTACACCTTC.

The CDR3: CASSYLDIFNQPQHF. The CDR3 region has the DNA TGTGCCAGCAGTTACTTGGACATTTTCAATCAGCCCCAGCATTTT. The chain recombines TRBV6-2 or TRBV6-3 with TRBJ1-5, with D perhaps TRBD1 (5 bases). Germline lookup yields CDR1 MNHEY and CDR2 SVGEGT. The CDR3 runs to 15 residues. Trimming took 1 base from V and 3 from J, leaving 10 bases between them.

This sequence joins TRBV5-6 and TRBJ1-1; D is unclear. Trimming took 2 bases from V and 3 from J, leaving 11 bases between them. CDR3 length: 14 amino acids. The V gene's germline CDR1 is SGHDT and CDR2 YYEEEE. CDR3 loop: CASSLVDGYTEAFF. CDR3 bases: TGTGCCAGCAGCTTAGTGGACGGTTACACTGAAGCTTTCTTT.

This clonotype was detected ten times or more. V usage is TRBV5-1 and J usage is TRBJ2-2; 8 nucleotides match TRBD2. The CDR3 extends over 15 amino acids. V lost 6 bases and J lost 4; bases outside the gene matches: 8. Germline CDR1 and CDR2: SGHRS and YFSETQ. The CDR3 loop is CASKVSREGTGELFF. The CDR3 DNA follows: TGCGCCAGCAAGGTTAGCCGGGAGGGCACCGGGGAGCTGTTTTTT. Full variable domain (outside the CDR3, taken from reference TRBV5-1 and TRBJ2-2): KAGVTQTPRYLIKTRGQQVTLSCSPISGHRSVSWYQQTPGQGLQFLFEYFSETQRNKGNFPGRFSGRQFSNSRSEMNVSTLELGDSALYLCASKVSREGTGELFFGEGSRLTVL.

The chain has TRBV7-9 and TRBJ1-1; D is possibly TRBD1 (5 bases). Germline CDR1 reads SEHNR; CDR2 reads FQNEAQ (reference sequence). CDR3 size: 14 residues. Trimming shortened V by 0 bases and J by 4 bases, and 9 bases separated the two germline ends. As DNA, the CDR3 is TGTGCCAGCAGCTTAGCGATGGGGCTCACTGAAGCTTTCTTT. It translates to CASSLAMGLTEAFF.

V is TRBV5-1 and J is TRBJ2-7, with TRBD1 matching over 9 bases. Germline V gene data show CDR1 as SGHRS and CDR2 as YFSETQ. This CDR3 has 15 residues. V was pared by 4 bases and J by 7 bases, with 12 bases of the junction left unmatched. The CDR3 DNA follows: TGCGCCAGCAGCACCCGACAGGGGGACACCGGGGAGCAGTACTTC. Its translation is CASSTRQGDTGEQYF.

The chain uses TRBV25-1 and TRBJ2-1; D might be TRBD1 or TRBD2, each matching 6 bases. This CDR3 contains 16 residues. The V gene's germline CDR1 is MGHDK and CDR2 SYGVNS. V gave up 1 base and J gave up 7 bases, with 17 bases separating them. The CDR3 DNA reads as TGTGCCAGCAGTGAATTAGGGGGGACCGGTGGAAATGAGCAGTTCTTC. Protein sequence: CASSELGGTGGNEQFF.

This clonotype was found many times. As DNA, the CDR3 is TGTGCCAGCAGTTACTCAGGACAGGGGGGTGGCTACACCTTC. Translation gives CASSYSGQGGGYTF. This chain uses TRBV6-5 with TRBJ1-2, with 10 bases lining up with TRBD1. Germline values: CDR1 MNHEY, CDR2 SVGAGI. The CDR3 length is 14 residues. The ends lost 0 bases at V and 7 bases at J; junction bases unmatched: 2.

The V gene is TRBV7-2, the J gene TRBJ2-7, with 11 bases that match TRBD1. The CDR3 covers 13 residues. The germline V gene encodes CDR1 SGHTA and CDR2 FQGNSA. V lost 3 bases, J lost 6 bases, and 1 base stayed unmatched. CDR3 amino acids: CASSLGQGGEQYF. CDR3 DNA: TGTGCCAGCAGCTTGGGACAGGGGGGCGAGCAGTACTTC.

This clonotype appeared many times. The chain links TRBV19 to TRBJ1-5; possibly TRBD1 for D (5 bases). The CDR3 loop spans 17 amino acids. Germline lookup yields CDR1 LNHDA and CDR2 SQIVND (reference sequence). V lost 5 bases to trimming and J lost 0 bases, with 17 bases between them. Here the CDR3 DNA reads TGTGCCAGTAGTCACCTTTCCGGGACGCATAGCAATCAGCCCCAGCATTTT. It translates to CASSHLSGTHSNQPQHF.

This rearrangement joins TRBV7-2 to TRBJ2-7, with D hard to call. V lost 5 bases and J 2 bases, leaving 7 bases between the germline ends. The germline V gene encodes CDR1 SGHTA and CDR2 FQGNSA. The CDR3 has 12 residues. The CDR3 loop is CASSARTYEQYF. The CDR3 bases are TGTGCCAGCAGCGCCCGGACCTACGAGCAGTACTTC.